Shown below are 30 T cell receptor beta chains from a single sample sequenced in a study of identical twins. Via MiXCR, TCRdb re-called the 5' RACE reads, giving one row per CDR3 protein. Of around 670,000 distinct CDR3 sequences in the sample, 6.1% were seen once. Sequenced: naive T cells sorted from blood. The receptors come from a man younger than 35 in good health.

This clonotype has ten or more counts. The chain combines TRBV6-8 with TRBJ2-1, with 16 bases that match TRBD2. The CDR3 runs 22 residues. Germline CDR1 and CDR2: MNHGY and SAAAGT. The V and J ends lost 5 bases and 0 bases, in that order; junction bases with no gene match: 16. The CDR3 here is CASSPGTSGRAFMFSSYNEQFF. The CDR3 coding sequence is TGTGCCAGCAGTCCCGGGACTAGCGGGAGGGCCTTCATGTTTAGCTCCTACAATGAGCAGTTCTTC.

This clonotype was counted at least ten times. The CDR3: CASSSRGYTEAFF. The CDR3 DNA is TGTGCCAGCAGCTCAAGGGGGTACACTGAAGCTTTCTTT. This sequence joins TRBV12-3 or TRBV12-4 and TRBJ1-1; weak D call: TRBD1 (6 bases). Trimming shortened V by 6 bases and J by 3 bases, and 11 bases separated the two germline ends. CDR3 length equals 13 residues.

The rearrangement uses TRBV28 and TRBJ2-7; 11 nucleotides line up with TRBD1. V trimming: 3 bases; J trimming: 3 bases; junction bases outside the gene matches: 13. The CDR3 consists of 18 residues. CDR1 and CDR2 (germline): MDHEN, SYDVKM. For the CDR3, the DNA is TGTGCCAGCAGTTTCCCTCAACTTGGACAGGGGGCCAACTACGAGCAGTACTTC. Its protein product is CASSFPQLGQGANYEQYF.

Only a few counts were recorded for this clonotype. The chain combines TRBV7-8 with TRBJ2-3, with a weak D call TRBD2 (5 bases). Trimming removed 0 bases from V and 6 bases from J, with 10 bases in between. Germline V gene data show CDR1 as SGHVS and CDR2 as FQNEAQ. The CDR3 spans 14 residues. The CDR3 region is CASSLALTTDTQYF. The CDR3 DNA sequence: TGTGCCAGCAGCTTAGCTTTGACTACCGATACGCAGTATTTT.

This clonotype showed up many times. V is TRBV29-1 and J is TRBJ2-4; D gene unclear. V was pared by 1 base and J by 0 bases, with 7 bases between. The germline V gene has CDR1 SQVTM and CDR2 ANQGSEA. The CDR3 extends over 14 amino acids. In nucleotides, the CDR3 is TGCAGCGTTGAAGGAAGATTAGCCAAAAACATTCAGTACTTC. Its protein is CSVEGRLAKNIQYF.

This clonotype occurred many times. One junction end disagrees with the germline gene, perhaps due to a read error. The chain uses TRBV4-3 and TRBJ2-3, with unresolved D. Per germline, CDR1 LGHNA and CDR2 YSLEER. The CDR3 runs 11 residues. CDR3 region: CASSQADTQYF. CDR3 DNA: TGTGCCAGCAGTCAGGCAGATACGCAGTATTTT.

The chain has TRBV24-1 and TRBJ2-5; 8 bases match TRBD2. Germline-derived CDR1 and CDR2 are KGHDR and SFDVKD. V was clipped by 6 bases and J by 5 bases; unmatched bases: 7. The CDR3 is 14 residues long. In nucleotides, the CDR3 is TGTGCCACCAGTCCCGGGCGGGGGGTTGAGACCCAGTACTTC. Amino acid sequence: CATSPGRGVETQYF.

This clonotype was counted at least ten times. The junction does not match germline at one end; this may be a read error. The CDR3 bases are TGTGCCAGCAGTTTAGGGGGGAGAGGTAATGAGCAGTTCTTC. It specifies CASSLGGRGNEQFF. This chain joins TRBV7-2 and TRBJ2-1; D possibly uses TRBD1 or TRBD2 (6 bases each). The CDR3 has 14 amino acids. In germline, CDR1 is SGHTA, CDR2 FQGNSA.

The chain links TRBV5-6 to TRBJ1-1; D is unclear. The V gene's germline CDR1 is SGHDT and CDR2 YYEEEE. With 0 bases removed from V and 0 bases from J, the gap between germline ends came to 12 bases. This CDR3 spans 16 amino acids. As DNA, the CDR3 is TGTGCCAGCAGCTTGGCGGGCGGGCCTATGAACACTGAAGCTTTCTTT. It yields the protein CASSLAGGPMNTEAFF.

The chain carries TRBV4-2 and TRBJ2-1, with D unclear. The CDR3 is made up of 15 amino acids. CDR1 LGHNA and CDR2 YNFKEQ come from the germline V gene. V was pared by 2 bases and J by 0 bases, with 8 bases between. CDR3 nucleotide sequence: TGTGCCAGCAGCCAACTACGGGCCTCCTACAATGAGCAGTTCTTC. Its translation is CASSQLRASYNEQFF.

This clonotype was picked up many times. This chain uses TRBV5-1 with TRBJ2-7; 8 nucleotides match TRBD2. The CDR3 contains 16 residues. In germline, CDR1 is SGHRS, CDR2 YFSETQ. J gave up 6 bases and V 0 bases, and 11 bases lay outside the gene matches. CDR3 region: CASSLGTGGPKVEQYV. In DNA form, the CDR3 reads TGCGCCAGCAGCTTGGGAACGGGAGGGCCCAAGGTCGAGCAGTACGTC.

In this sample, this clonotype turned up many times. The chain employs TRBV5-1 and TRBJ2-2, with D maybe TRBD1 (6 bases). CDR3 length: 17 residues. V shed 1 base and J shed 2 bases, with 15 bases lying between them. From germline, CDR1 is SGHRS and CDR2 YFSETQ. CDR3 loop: CASSLRSGTTNTGELFF. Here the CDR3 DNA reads TGCGCCAGCAGCTTGAGGTCCGGGACAACAAACACCGGGGAGCTGTTTTTT.

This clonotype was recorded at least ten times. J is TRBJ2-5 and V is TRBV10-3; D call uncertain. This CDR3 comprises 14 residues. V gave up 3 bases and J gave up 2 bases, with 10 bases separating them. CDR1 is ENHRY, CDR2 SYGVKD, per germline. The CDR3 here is CAISERGRQETQYF. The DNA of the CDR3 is TGTGCCATCAGTGAACGTGGCAGGCAAGAGACCCAGTACTTC.

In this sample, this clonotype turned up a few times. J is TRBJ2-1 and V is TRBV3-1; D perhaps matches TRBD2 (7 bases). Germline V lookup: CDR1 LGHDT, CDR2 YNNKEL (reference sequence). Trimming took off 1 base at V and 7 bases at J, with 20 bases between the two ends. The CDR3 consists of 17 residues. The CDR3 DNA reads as TGTGCCAGCAGCCAAGGTATTGGGGGGGCCTTAGGGAATGAGCAGTTCTTC. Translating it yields CASSQGIGGALGNEQFF.

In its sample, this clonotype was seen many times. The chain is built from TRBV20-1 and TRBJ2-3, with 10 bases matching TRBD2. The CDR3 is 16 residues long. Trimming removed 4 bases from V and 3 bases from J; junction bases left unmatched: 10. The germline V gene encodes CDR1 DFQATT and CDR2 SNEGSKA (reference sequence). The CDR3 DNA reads TGCAGTGCTATTCCCCCCGGGACTAGCGTGACAGATACGCAGTATTTT. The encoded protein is CSAIPPGTSVTDTQYF.

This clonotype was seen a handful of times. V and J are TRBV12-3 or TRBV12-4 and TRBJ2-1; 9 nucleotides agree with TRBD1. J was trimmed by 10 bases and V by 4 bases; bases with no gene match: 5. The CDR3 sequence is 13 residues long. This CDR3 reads CASSSRDREEQFF. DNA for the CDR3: TGTGCCAGCAGTTCCCGGGACAGGGAGGAGCAGTTCTTC.

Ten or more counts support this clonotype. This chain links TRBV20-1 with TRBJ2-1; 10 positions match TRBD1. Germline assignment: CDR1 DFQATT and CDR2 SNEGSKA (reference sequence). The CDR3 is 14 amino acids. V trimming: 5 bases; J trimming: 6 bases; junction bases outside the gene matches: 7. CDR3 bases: TGCAGTGCTTTTAACCGGGACAGGGGCAATGAGCAGTTCTTC. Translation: CSAFNRDRGNEQFF.

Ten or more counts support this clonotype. The CDR3 sequence is CAWSATHGYTF. The CDR3 nucleotides are TGTGCCTGGAGTGCGACTCATGGCTACACCTTC. This chain links TRBV30 with TRBJ1-2; D gene uncertain. CDR3 length equals 11 residues. Per the germline V gene, CDR1 is GTSNPN and CDR2 is SVGIG (reference sequence). V dropped 1 base and J dropped 6 bases, with 6 bases sitting between them.

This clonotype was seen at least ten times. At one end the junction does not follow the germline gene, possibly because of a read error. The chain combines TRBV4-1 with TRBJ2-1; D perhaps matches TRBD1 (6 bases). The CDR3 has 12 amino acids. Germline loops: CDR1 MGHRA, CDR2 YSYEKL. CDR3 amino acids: CASSQGGREQFF. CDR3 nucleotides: TGTGCCAGCAGCCAAGGGGGTCGTGAGCAGTTCTTC.

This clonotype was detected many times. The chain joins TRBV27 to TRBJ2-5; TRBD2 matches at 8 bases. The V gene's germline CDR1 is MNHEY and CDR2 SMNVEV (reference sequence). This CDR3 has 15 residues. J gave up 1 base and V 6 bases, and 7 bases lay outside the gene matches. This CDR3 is CASRGLAAVQETQYF. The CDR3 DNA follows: TGTGCCAGCAGAGGACTAGCAGCAGTCCAAGAGACCCAGTACTTC.

The CDR3 bases are TGTGCCAGCAGCCGGGACAGGGGAACCCAGCCCCAGCATTTT. This codes for CASSRDRGTQPQHF. V and J are TRBV7-9 and TRBJ1-5; 10 nucleotides align to TRBD1. Germline loops: CDR1 SEHNR, CDR2 FQNEAQ (reference sequence). The V segment lost 5 bases and the J segment 7 bases; nucleotides outside the gene matches: 5. There are 14 residues in the CDR3.

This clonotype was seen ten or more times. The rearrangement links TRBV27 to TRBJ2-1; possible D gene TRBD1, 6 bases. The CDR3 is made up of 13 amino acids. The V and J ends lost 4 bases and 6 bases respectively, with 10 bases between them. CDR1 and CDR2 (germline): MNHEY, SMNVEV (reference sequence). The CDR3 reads CASSWSQGNEQFF. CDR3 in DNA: TGTGCCAGCAGTTGGTCACAGGGCAATGAGCAGTTCTTC.

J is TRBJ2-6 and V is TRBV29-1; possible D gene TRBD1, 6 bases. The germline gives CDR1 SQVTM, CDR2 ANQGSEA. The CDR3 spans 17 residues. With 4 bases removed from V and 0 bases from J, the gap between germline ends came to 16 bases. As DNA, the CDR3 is TGCAGCGTTGCTCAGGGGCGCGACTACTCTGGGGCCAACGTCCTGACTTTC. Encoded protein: CSVAQGRDYSGANVLTF.

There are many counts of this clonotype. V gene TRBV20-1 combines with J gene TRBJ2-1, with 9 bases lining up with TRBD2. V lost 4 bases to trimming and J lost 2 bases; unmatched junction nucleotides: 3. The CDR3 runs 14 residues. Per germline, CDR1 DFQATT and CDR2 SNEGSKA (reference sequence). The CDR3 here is CSATSGRTYNEQFF. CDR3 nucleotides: TGCAGTGCTACCAGCGGGAGGACCTACAATGAGCAGTTCTTC.

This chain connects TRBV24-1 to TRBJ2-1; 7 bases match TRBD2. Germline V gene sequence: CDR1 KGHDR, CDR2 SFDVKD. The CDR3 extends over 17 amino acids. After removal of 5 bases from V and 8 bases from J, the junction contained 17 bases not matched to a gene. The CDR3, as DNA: TGTGCCACCAGTGGGCCGGGAGGTAGCTCACAATGGGATGAGCAGTTCTTC. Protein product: CATSGPGGSSQWDEQFF.

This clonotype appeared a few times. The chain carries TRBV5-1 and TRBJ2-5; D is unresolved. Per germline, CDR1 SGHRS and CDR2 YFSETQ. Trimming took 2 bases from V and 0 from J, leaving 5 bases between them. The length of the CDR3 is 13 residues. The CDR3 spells CASSLEYQETQYF. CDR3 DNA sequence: TGCGCCAGCAGCTTAGAGTACCAAGAGACCCAGTACTTC. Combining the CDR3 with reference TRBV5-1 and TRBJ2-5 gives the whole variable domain KAGVTQTPRYLIKTRGQQVTLSCSPISGHRSVSWYQQTPGQGLQFLFEYFSETQRNKGNFPGRFSGRQFSNSRSEMNVSTLELGDSALYLCASSLEYQETQYFGPGTRLLVL.

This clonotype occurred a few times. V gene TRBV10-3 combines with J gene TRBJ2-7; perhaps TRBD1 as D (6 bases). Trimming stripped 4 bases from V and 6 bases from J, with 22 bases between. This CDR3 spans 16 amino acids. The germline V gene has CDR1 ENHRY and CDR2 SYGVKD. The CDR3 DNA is TGTGCCATCAGTGTCTCTCAGGGGCCTACAATCCCCGAGCAGTACTTC. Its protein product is CAISVSQGPTIPEQYF.

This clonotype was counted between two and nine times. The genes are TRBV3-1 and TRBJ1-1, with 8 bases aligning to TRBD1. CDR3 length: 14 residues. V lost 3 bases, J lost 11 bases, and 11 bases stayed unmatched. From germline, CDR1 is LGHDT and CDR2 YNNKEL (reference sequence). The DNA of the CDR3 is TGTGCCAGCAGCCAGGACAGGGTCCCCATGCAGGCTTTCTTT. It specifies CASSQDRVPMQAFF.

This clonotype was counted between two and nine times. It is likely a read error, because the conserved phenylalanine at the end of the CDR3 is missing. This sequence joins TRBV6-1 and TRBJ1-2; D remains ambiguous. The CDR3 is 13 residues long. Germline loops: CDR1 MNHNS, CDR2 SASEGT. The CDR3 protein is CASREATGYGYTC. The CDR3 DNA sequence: TGTGCCAGCAGGGAAGCGACGGGCTATGGCTACACCTGC.

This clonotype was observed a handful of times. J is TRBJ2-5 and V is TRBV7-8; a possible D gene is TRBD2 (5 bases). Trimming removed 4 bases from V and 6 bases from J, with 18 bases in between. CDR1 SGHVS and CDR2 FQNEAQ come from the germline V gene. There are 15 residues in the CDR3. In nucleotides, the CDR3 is TGTGCCAGCAGCTCCCCCTTGGCGGGTACAAAGACCCAGTACTTC. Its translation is CASSSPLAGTKTQYF.